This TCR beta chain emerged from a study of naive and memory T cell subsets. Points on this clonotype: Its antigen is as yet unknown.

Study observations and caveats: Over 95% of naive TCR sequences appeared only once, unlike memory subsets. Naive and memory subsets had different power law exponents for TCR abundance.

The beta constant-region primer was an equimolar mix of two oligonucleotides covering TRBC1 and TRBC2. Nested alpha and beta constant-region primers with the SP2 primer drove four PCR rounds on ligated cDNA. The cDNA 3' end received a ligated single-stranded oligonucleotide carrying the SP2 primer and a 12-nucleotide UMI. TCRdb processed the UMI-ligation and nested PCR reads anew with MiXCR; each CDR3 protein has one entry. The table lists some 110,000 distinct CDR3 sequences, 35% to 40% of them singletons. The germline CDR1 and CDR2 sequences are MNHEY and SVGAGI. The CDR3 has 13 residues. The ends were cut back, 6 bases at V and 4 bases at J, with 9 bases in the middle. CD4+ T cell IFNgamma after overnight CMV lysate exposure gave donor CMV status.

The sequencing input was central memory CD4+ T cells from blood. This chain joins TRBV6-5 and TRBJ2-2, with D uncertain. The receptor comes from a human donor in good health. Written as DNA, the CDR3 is TGTGCCAGCAGGGGAAGAATCACCGGGGAGCTGTTTTTT. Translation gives CASRGRITGELFF.